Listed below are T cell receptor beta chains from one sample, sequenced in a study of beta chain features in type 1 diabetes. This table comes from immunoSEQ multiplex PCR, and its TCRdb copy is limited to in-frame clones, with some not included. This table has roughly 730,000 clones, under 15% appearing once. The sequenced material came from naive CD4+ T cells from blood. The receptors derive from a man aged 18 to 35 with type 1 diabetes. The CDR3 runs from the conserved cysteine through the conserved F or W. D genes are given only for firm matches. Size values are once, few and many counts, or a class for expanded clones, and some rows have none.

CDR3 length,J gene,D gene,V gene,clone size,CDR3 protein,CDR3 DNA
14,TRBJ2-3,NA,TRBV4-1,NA,CASSQGFLTDTQYF,TGCGCCAGCAGCCAAGGGTTTTTGACAGATACGCAGTATTTT
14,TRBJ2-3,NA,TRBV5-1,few,CASSIDSPTDTQYF,TGCGCCAGCAGTATCGACAGTCCCACAGATACGCAGTATTTT
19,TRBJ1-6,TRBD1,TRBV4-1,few,CASSQESMKTGFHNSPLHF,TGCGCCAGCAGCCAAGAGAGTATGAAGACAGGGTTCCATAATTCACCCCTCCACTTT
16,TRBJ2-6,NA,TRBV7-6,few,CASTEGRPSGANVLTF,TGTGCCAGCACCGAAGGACGGCCCTCTGGGGCCAACGTCCTGACTTTC
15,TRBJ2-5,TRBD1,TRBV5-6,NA,CASSTLDRTQETQYF,TGTGCCAGCAGCACCCTGGACAGGACCCAAGAGACCCAGTACTTC
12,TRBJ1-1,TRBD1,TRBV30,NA,CAWSPGGTEAFF,TGTGCCTGGAGCCCAGGGGGGACTGAAGCTTTCTTT
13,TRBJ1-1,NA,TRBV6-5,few,CASRQGSNTEAFF,TGTGCCAGCAGACAGGGCTCGAACACTGAAGCTTTCTTT
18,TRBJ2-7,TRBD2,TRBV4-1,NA,CASSQDKGWTGGSYEQYF,TGCGCCAGCAGCCAAGATAAAGGGTGGACCGGGGGGTCCTACGAGCAGTACTTC
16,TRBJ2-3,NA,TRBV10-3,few,CAISESLSGLTDTQYF,TGTGCCATCAGTGAGTCTTTGAGCGGACTCACAGATACGCAGTATTTT
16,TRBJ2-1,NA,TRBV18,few,CASSPASGSPYNEQFF,TGTGCCAGCTCACCAGCCTCGGGGTCCCCCTACAATGAGCAGTTCTTC
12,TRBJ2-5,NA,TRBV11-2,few,CASAGQRETQYF,TGTGCCAGCGCAGGACAGAGAGAGACCCAGTACTTC
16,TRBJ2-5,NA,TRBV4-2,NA,CASSQDLPRGGETQYF,TGTGCCAGCAGCCAAGACCTCCCGCGGGGAGGAGAGACCCAGTACTTC
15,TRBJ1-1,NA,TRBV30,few,CAWSVKRTANTEAFF,TGTGCCTGGAGTGTTAAAAGGACAGCGAACACTGAAGCTTTCTTT
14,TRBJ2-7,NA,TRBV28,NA,CASSVASSPYEQYF,TGTGCCAGCAGTGTCGCTAGTAGCCCCTACGAGCAGTACTTC
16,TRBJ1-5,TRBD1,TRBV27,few,CASSLYRGSANQPQHF,TGTGCCAGCAGTTTATACAGGGGTAGCGCCAATCAGCCCCAGCATTTT
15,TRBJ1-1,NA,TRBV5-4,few,CASSRASDMNTEAFF,TGTGCCAGCAGCCGGGCGTCGGACATGAACACTGAAGCTTTCTTT
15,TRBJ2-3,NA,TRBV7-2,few,CASSLGLLGADTQYF,TGTGCCAGCAGCCTCGGACTGCTGGGGGCAGATACGCAGTATTTT
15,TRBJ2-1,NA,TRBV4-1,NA,CASSPPGKAGNEQFF,TGCGCCAGCAGCCCCCCGGGAAAGGCTGGCAATGAGCAGTTCTTC
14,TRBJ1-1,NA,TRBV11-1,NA,CASSPAGEYTEAFF,TGTGCCAGCAGCCCAGCCGGGGAGTACACTGAAGCTTTCTTT
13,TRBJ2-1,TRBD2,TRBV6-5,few,CASSYPGGNEQFF,TGTGCCAGCAGTTATCCGGGGGGCAATGAGCAGTTCTTC
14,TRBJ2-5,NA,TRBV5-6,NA,CASSLELVGETQYF,TGTGCCAGCAGCTTGGAGCTAGTAGGGGAGACCCAGTACTTC
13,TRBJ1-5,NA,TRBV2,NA,CASRQGDYQPQHF,TGTGCCAGCAGACAGGGCGATTATCAGCCCCAGCATTTT
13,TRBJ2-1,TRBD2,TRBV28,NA,CASSWGGNNEQFF,TGTGCCAGCAGTTGGGGGGGTAACAATGAGCAGTTCTTC
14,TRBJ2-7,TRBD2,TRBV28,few,CASRGPGGSYEQYF,TGTGCCAGCAGGGGCCCGGGGGGGTCGTACGAGCAGTACTTC
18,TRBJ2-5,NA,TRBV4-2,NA,CASSEGPGSDGGQETQYF,TGTGCCAGCAGCGAGGGCCCCGGCTCAGACGGAGGCCAAGAGACCCAGTACTTC
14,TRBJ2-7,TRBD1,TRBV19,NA,CASRRQGGSYEQYF,TGTGCCAGTAGGCGACAGGGGGGTTCCTACGAGCAGTACTTC